Listed below are T cell receptor beta chains from one sample, sequenced in a study of blood T cells in healthy people across ages. TCRdb re-called the 5' RACE reads with MiXCR, one entry per CDR3 protein. Of over 550,000 distinct CDR3 sequences listed, about 28% were seen once; the top ten hold roughly 14%. The sample taken for sequencing was blood. These receptors were taken from a woman of 80 years or more in good health. Each CDR3 is given with its conserved first and last residue.

TRBV12-3/TRBV12-4 CASSPRTGGSGANVLTF
TRBV6-2/TRBV6-3 CASSYGQLSYEQYF
TRBV2 CASSERGGHQPQHF
TRBV20-1 CSAREGRGGDEQFF
TRBV7-2 CASSLAGQGYYGYTF
TRBV20-1 CSARDFTSGGAGTDTQYF
TRBV20-1 CSAAGHRDETQYF
TRBV28 CASSFQPGPGGQPQHF
TRBV20-1 CSAGGRGGDEQFF
TRBV4-1 CASSQEWGRETQYF
TRBV2 CASSNQKGQRYEQYF
TRBV12-3/TRBV12-4 CASSLPLPETPFF
TRBV4-1 CASSPSGGGTNEKLFF
TRBV20-1 CSARTSSYNSPLHF
TRBV5-1 CASSSVKGRAEAFF
TRBV7-3 CASMTESGQNGQFF
TRBV15 CATSREGGQGAYEQYF
TRBV4-3 CASSQDLSDRGPNYGYTF
TRBV7-2 CASILVGTGTGKETQYF
TRBV20-1 CSAGTLSNQPQHF
TRBV20-1 CSARDKGDTEAFF
TRBV6-1 CASSKNRGQETQYF
TRBV18 CASSPFTTGSNTEAFF
TRBV6-1 CASSARASANTGELFF
TRBV27 CASRADRVTLRGYTF
TRBV19 CASSTNRAGNQPQHF
TRBV4-1 CASRRTGVNEKLFF
TRBV20-1 CSAEGRQGIVTPQHF
TRBV20-1 CSARTGLAGESDTQYF
TRBV2 CASSEGRSTTNSPPHF
TRBV12-3/TRBV12-4 CAGGVGNQPQHF
TRBV5-1 CASSLSQRGSDEQYF
TRBV9 CASSSRAGGPSDTQYF
TRBV12-3/TRBV12-4 CASGKGTDYGYTF
TRBV6-1 CASRGQGVAYEQYF
TRBV3-1 CASTHTLRGQTEAFF
TRBV4-2 CASSQERTRGHTGELFF
TRBV4-1 CASSQGPGQGVYEQYF
TRBV20-1 CSVIGGYGYTF
TRBV4-2 CASTRDIGGTSGINEQFF
TRBV30 CAWGTDSNQPQHF
TRBV6-1 CASREATYEQYF
TRBV20-1 CSARDRRGTNEKLFF
TRBV28 CASGTPGGDTQYF
TRBV6-2/TRBV6-3 CASSSPEVAGGWNEQFF
TRBV29-1 CSVVWRTNEQFF
TRBV7-2 CASSQTLNYGYTF
TRBV2 CASSTGGPGANVLTF
TRBV3-1 CASSPRGASNTGELFF
TRBV12-3/TRBV12-4 CASSHVPDTQYF
TRBV11-2 CASSSGLAGGKKQETQYF
TRBV20-1 CSARVGGLYNSPLHF
TRBV12-3/TRBV12-4 CASSLGGANTGELFF
TRBV20-1 CSTTRGRGYNEQFF
TRBV7-2 CASSARQGNYGYTF